This TCR beta chain was identified in a study of blood T cell repertoires in COVID-19. The germline CDR1 and CDR2 sequences are LGHNA and YSLEER. CDR3 size: 13 residues. With V trimmed by 2 bases and J by 4 bases, 1 base remained unmatched. As handled by the study authors: Reference gene primer amplification in the assay estimated nucleated cell counts. Assay used: immunoSEQ multiplex PCR; TCRdb lists only in-frame clones, some missing. The DNA was the basis for D and trimming; V, J and clone size are from that table. The table shows about 370,000 clones, with approximately 89% occurring only once. The rearrangement links TRBV4-3 to TRBJ1-1, with 7 positions matching TRBD1. The origin of this receptor is a woman in her 30s who had recovered from COVID-19. What was sequenced was PBMCs or T cells enriched from blood (not recorded which). The DNA of the CDR3 is TGCGCCAGCAGCCAACCAGGGGGCACTGAAGCTTTCTTT. Its translation: CASSQPGGTEAFF.